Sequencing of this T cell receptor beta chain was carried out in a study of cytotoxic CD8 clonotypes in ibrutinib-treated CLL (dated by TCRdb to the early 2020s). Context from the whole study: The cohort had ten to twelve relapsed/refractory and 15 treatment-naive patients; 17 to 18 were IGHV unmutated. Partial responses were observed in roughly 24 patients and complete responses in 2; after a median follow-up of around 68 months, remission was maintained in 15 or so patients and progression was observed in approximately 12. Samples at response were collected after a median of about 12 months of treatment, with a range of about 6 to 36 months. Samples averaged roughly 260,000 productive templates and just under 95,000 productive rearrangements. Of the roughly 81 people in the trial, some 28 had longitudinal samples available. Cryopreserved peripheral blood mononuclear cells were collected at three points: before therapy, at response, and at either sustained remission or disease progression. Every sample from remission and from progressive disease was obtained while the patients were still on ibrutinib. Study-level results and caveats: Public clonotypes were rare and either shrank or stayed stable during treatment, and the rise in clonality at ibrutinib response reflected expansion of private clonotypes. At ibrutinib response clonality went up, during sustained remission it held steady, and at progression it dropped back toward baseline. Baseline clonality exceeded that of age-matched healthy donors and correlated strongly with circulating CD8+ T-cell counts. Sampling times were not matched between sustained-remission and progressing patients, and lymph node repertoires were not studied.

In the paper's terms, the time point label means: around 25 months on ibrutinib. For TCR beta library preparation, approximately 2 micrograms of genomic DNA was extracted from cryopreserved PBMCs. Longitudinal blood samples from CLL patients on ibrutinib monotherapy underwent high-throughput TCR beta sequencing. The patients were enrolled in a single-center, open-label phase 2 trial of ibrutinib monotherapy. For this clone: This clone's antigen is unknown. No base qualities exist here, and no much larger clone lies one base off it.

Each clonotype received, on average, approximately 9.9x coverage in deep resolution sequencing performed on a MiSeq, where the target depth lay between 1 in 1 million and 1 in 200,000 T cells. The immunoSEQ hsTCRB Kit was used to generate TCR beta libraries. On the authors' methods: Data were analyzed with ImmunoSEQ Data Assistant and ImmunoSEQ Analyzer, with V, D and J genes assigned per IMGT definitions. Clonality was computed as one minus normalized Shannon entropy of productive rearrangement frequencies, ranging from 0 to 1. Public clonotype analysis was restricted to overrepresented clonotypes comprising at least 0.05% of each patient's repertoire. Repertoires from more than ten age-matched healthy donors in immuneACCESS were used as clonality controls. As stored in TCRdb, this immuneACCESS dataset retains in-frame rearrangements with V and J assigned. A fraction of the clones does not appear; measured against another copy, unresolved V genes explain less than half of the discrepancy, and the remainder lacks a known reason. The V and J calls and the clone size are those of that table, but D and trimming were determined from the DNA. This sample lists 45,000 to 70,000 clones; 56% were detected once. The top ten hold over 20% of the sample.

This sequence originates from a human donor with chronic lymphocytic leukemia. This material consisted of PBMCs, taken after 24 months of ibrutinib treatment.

The CDR3 here reads CASSLLGPFEQYV. The DNA sequence is TGTGCCAGCAGTCTACTGGGCCCATTCGAGCAGTACGTC. The chain joins TRBV6-1 to TRBJ2-7, with the D gene too uncertain to name. Including the terminal cysteine and valine, the CDR3 comprises 13 residues. The only DNA kept is the CDR3, 39 bases in frame from the first base. From a lookup of the germline V gene, CDR1 and CDR2 are MNHNS and SASEGT. The V end loses 5 bases and the J end loses 6 bases, and a stretch of 14 bases separates them.